This T cell receptor beta chain emerged from a study of blood T cell repertoires in COVID-19. Looking at the study overall: Researchers got acute and convalescent COVID-19 samples from the United States, Italy and Spain. PBMCs, B-cell-depleted T cells, or T cells were the source of the cDNA or gDNA that made up the material.

CDR3 length: 15 amino acids. V trimming: 5 bases; J trimming: 2 bases; junction bases outside the gene matches: 5. Germline CDR1 is SGHTA and CDR2 is FQGNSA. Per the authors' pipeline: Amplifying reference gene primers gave estimates of nucleated cell counts. Repertoires were generated with immunoSEQ multiplex PCR, while TCRdb's copy carries only in-frame clones and drops some. V and J calls plus clone size are reproduced from that table; the DNA served to infer D and trimming. The sample lists about 68,000 clones, approximately 89% occurring once. What was sequenced was peripheral blood. The chain is built from TRBV7-2 and TRBJ1-4, with TRBD1 matching over 7 bases. The clonotype was recovered from a man in his fifties or sixties with active COVID-19. CDR3 sequence reads: CASSDSGGTNEKLFF. CDR3 coding DNA: TGTGCCAGCAGCGACTCAGGGGGGACTAATGAAAAACTGTTTTTT.